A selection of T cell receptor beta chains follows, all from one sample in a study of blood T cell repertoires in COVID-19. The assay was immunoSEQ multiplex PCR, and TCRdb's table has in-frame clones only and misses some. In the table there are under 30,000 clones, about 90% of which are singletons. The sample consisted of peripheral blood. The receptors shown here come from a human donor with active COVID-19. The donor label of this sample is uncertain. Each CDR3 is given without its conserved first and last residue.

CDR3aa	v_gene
ASSLVGQDTDTQY	TRBV5-1
ASSETSITGNYGYT	TRBV25-1
ASSTDRGNGYT	TRBV4-3
ASSRDSSFSGNTIY	TRBV5-4
SASPYRTSGSLETQY	TRBV20-1
ASRTTPGTQSGANVLT	TRBV7-8
ASSILGQGDNQPQH	TRBV19
ASSQVNARQGTNTGELF	TRBV3-1/TRBV3-2
ASIGREANTGELF	TRBV19
ASSATGSGDTQY	TRBV7-9
ASSVGQGTGELF	TRBV9
ASSPLQQGAPGELF	TRBV18
ASSLGGTGYEQY	TRBV9
ASSQVFGLLTYNEQF	TRBV4-2
ASSFRQGYTEAF	TRBV5-8
ASSSGTSGRSNTQY	TRBV6-5
ASSVNRAGANVLT	TRBV28
ASSEAGTSGSGETQY	TRBV2
ASSDPAGNTIY	TRBV10-2
ASSGTGMEDTQY	TRBV9
ASSFFRGASYNEQF	TRBV7-9
ASSQSRAGGTDTQY	TRBV14
ASSVSTGTTNYGYT	TRBV7-2
ASSFSGAAETQY	TRBV7-3
ASSSGTGAKNTEAF	TRBV28
ASSTRQGARETQY	TRBV12-1
ASSFRRQGAGYT	TRBV7-2
ASSSLTGTTGELF	TRBV9
SVNRDYNEQF	TRBV29-1
ASSPKGLAGYNEQF	TRBV18